The next 7 T cell receptor beta chains were all read from a single sample in a study of blood T cell repertoires in COVID-19. Sequencing used immunoSEQ multiplex PCR; TCRdb keeps in-frame clones, though not all of them. The table includes approximately 170,000 clones, around 89% detected once. Specimen: peripheral blood. The receptors here all came from a man aged 60 to 69 with acute or convalescent COVID-19.

The chain recombines TRBV7-9 with TRBJ2-7; D perhaps matches TRBD1 (5 bases). The length of the CDR3 is 13 residues. Deletions cut 3 bases from V and 2 bases from J, with 8 bases between. Germline lookup yields CDR1 SEHNR and CDR2 FQNEAQ (reference sequence). CDR3 DNA sequence: TGTGCCAGCAGCTTGGCAGGGACCTACGAGCAGTACGTC. Residues: CASSLAGTYEQYV.

As DNA, the CDR3 is TGTGCCAGCAGCTCGTGGATTGGGGGGGCTAGCACAGATACGCAGTATTTT. Amino acids: CASSSWIGGASTDTQYF. The rearrangement links TRBV7-6 to TRBJ2-3, with TRBD2 as a possible D gene (7 bases). Germline CDR1 is SGHVS and CDR2 is FNYEAQ. Trimming stripped 4 bases from V and 0 bases from J, with 17 bases between. CDR3 length equals 17 residues.

CDR3: CASSSWTSGGAREQFF. CDR3 coding DNA: TGTGCCAGCAGCTCCTGGACTAGCGGGGGGGCCCGGGAGCAGTTCTTC. This chain uses TRBV7-3 with TRBJ2-1; 15 positions match TRBD2. Per germline, CDR1 SGHTA and CDR2 FQGTGA. CDR3 length: 16 residues. V trimming: 4 bases; J trimming: 10 bases; junction bases outside the gene matches: 8.

The chain is built from TRBV11-3 and TRBJ2-7; the D gene is possibly TRBD1 (6 bases). The CDR3 spans 15 residues. Trimming shortened V by 2 bases and J by 3 bases, and 14 bases separated the two germline ends. The V gene's germline CDR1 is SGHNT and CDR2 YENEEA. The DNA for the CDR3 is TGTGCCAGCAGCTTAACCTGGGGGCGCAACTACGAGCAGTACTTC. The encoded protein is CASSLTWGRNYEQYF.

The chain links TRBV27 to TRBJ1-4; 11 nucleotides match TRBD1. This CDR3 has 17 residues. V lost 1 base to trimming and J lost 11 bases; unmatched junction nucleotides: 12. Germline-derived CDR1 and CDR2 are MNHEY and SMNVEV (reference sequence). CDR3 in DNA: TGTGCCAGCAGTTTATACGGGACAGGGGGTGAATCGAGGAAACTGTTTTTT. Its protein product is CASSLYGTGGESRKLFF.

This clone appeared a single time. The chain has TRBV10-3 and TRBJ1-2, with TRBD1 matching 9 bases. J gave up 8 bases and V 4 bases, and 5 bases lay outside the gene matches. Germline loops: CDR1 ENHRY, CDR2 SYGVKD. The CDR3 length is 13 residues. CDR3 sequence (DNA): TGTGCCATCAGTGGACAGGGGGGAGGAGGCTACACCTTC. Amino acids: CAISGQGGGGYTF.

This chain connects TRBV10-3 to TRBJ1-1, with TRBD1 identical over 7 bases. The CDR3 covers 14 residues. CDR1 is ENHRY and CDR2 is SYGVKD in the germline V gene. J gave up 5 bases and V 2 bases, and 5 bases lay outside the gene matches. In nucleotides, the CDR3 is TGTGCCATCAGTGAGAACCCAGGGGGGACTGAAGCTTTCTTT. Its protein product is CAISENPGGTEAFF.